This T cell receptor (beta chain) was recorded in a study of T cell responses to AZD1222 COVID-19 vaccine. Germline CDR1 reads LNHDA; CDR2 reads SQIVND (reference sequence). Trimming at V came to 5 bases and at J to 6 bases, leaving 10 bases not matched to a gene. The length of the CDR3 is 15 residues. With regard to this clone: Antigen specificity is unknown.

General study results and limits: Reportedly, nearly half the spike-specific TCRs target unmutated variant regions. Scientists sampled the repertoires only once the peak T cell response had passed.

Generated by immunoSEQ multiplex PCR, the TCRdb table keeps only in-frame clones and is missing some. The data show over 85,000 clones, 88% seen once. The receptor was derived from an adult in good health. The source was peripheral blood, collected on day 0 of AZD1222 vaccination. The chain is built from TRBV19 and TRBJ1-5; TRBD1 aligns across 7 bases. The CDR3 loop reads CASSLTGTVFQPQHF. The CDR3 nucleotides are TGTGCCAGTAGTCTCACCGGGACAGTATTTCAGCCCCAGCATTTT.